The 3 T cell receptor beta chains below were found in one sample sequenced in a study of vaccination effects on CD4 cells after COVID-19. No cognate antigen is known for these TCRs. Before sequencing took place, the ViraFEST assay used viral peptide pools to expand antigen-specific CD4+ T cells. The authors isolated CD4+ T cells after approximately 9 days of culture. Infection with SARS-CoV-2 occurred in the person between March and December 2020, and PCR confirmed it. The protocol was immunoSEQ multiplex PCR, while the TCRdb copy is restricted to in-frame clones and leaves out a portion. The sample gives around 26,000 clones, 75% to 85% of which show up once; about 16% is in the top ten. The source was CD4+ T cells from PBMCs cultured with HCoV-NL63 spike peptides, collected before COVID-19 vaccination. The receptors derive from a human donor who had a prior SARS-CoV-2 infection.

The chain has TRBV6-5 and TRBJ1-1; D unresolved. Germline CDR1 reads MNHEY; CDR2 reads SVGAGI. Trimming shortened V by 0 bases and J by 4 bases, and 9 bases separated the two germline ends. This CDR3 is built from 14 residues. CDR3 region: CASSYSPRITEAFF. The CDR3 region has the DNA TGTGCCAGCAGTTACTCACCCAGGATCACTGAAGCTTTCTTT.

The V gene is TRBV9, the J gene TRBJ2-1; TRBD2 agrees at 10 bases. The junction had 10 bases not matched to a gene; V was cut back by 3 bases and J by 1 base. The CDR3 sequence is 18 residues long. Germline lookup yields CDR1 SGDLS and CDR2 YYNGEE. In DNA form, the CDR3 reads TGTGCCAGCAGCGGGAGCGGGGGGGCAAGCATATCCTACAATGAGCAGTTCTTC. Translation gives CASSGSGGASISYNEQFF.

The chain recombines TRBV5-1 with TRBJ2-1; D gene ambiguous. Trimming stripped 0 bases from V and 2 bases from J, with 6 bases between. The CDR3 is 14 amino acids. Germline lookup yields CDR1 SGHRS and CDR2 YFSETQ. Here the CDR3 reads CASSLVAAYNEQFF. Written as DNA, the CDR3 is TGCGCCAGCAGCTTGGTGGCGGCCTACAATGAGCAGTTCTTC.